These T cell receptor beta chains were read from a single sample in a study of identical twins. TCRdb called the 5' RACE reads again in MiXCR, with one record for every CDR3 protein. The sample has some 1,600,000 distinct CDR3 sequences; around 29% are singletons. The sequenced sample was cord blood. These receptors originate from a newborn girl in good health. Each CDR3 is given with its conserved first and last residue. The order of the fields is clone size, J gene, D gene, V gene, CDR3 DNA, CDR3 protein. A D gene is named only where the DNA matches it firmly. Clone size is given for some rows only: seen once, a few or many times, or a class if the clone is expanded.

NA | TRBJ1-1 | NA | TRBV28 | TGTGCCAGCAGTTTATCGCCCCTCGCGGGGGCTGAAGCTTTCTTT | CASSLSPLAGAEAFF
NA | TRBJ2-3 | NA | TRBV5-4 | TGTGCCAGCAGCTTGGGGCAGGGGACCGGCACAGATACGCAGTATTTT | CASSLGQGTGTDTQYF
NA | TRBJ1-1 | NA | TRBV12-5 | TGTGCTAGTGGTCCCGACATCCTGAACACTGAAGCTTTCTTT | CASGPDILNTEAFF
few | TRBJ2-7 | TRBD2 | TRBV5-1 | TGCGCCAGCAGCTTGGCAACTAGCGGGGACGAGCAGTACTTC | CASSLATSGDEQYF
many | TRBJ1-2 | NA | TRBV29-1 | TGCAGCGTTGAAGAAGGAGGGGTGGGCTATGGCTACACCTTC | CSVEEGGVGYGYTF
few | TRBJ2-7 | TRBD2 | TRBV18 | TGTGCCAGCTCCATACTAGCGGGGGACTTCGGGAACGAGCAGTACTTC | CASSILAGDFGNEQYF
NA | TRBJ2-5 | NA | TRBV20-1 | TGCAGTGCTGGAGATAGGAAAGAGACCCAGTACTTC | CSAGDRKETQYF
NA | TRBJ2-7 | TRBD1 | TRBV2 | TGTGCCAGCAGTTTGGGGACAGAGTATCCCTACGAGCAGTACTTC | CASSLGTEYPYEQYF
few | TRBJ2-7 | NA | TRBV28 | TGTGCCAGCAGTTTAGACTACTACGGGCAGTACTTC | CASSLDYYGQYF
NA | TRBJ2-5 | NA | TRBV6-6 | TGTGCCAGCAGTCATTTAGGTGGGCCCCAAGAGACCCAGTACTTC | CASSHLGGPQETQYF
few | TRBJ1-1 | TRBD1 | TRBV12-3/TRBV12-4 | TGTGCCAGCAGTCCTCGAGGGACAGGGAGACGAACTGAAGCTTTCTTT | CASSPRGTGRRTEAFF
NA | TRBJ1-2 | NA | TRBV20-1 | TGCAGGGGTGGACAGCAGGCTAACTATGGCTACACCTTC | CRGGQQANYGYTF
NA | TRBJ1-2 | TRBD1 | TRBV6-1 | TGTGCCAGCAGTGAAGGGACAGGGAGAGAAGGCTACACCTTC | CASSEGTGREGYTF
NA | TRBJ1-2 | NA | TRBV3-1 | TGTGCCAGCAGCCAAGATGAGGCGACGGCCTATGGCTACACCTTC | CASSQDEATAYGYTF
NA | TRBJ1-6 | TRBD1 | TRBV4-2 | TGTGCCAGCAGCCAAGGGACAGGGGGGATCAATTCACCCCCCCACTTT | CASSQGTGGINSPPHF
few | TRBJ2-5 | NA | TRBV25-1 | TGTGCCAGCAGAGCCCCAGGGGCAGGCGAGACCCAGTACTTC | CASRAPGAGETQYF
NA | TRBJ2-1 | NA | TRBV19 | TGTGCCAGTAGTATAGATCCGGGCTCCTACAATGAGCAGTTCTTC | CASSIDPGSYNEQFF
few | TRBJ2-1 | NA | TRBV20-1 | TGCAGTGCTGCCAAAGGAGCGGCAAGCTCCTACAATGAGCAGTTCTTC | CSAAKGAASSYNEQFF
NA | TRBJ1-5 | NA | TRBV9 | TGTGCCAGCAGCGTAGACTTAAATCAGCCCCAGCATTTT | CASSVDLNQPQHF
few | TRBJ2-3 | NA | TRBV9 | TGTGCCAGCAGCGTAGATCTCAGCGACACAGATACGCAGTATTTT | CASSVDLSDTDTQYF
few | TRBJ2-3 | TRBD2 | TRBV7-9 | TGTGCCAGCAGCTTTTTGCGGGAGGGCCCCGATACGCAGTATTTT | CASSFLREGPDTQYF
few | TRBJ2-2 | NA | TRBV11-2 | TGTGCCAGCAGCCTTATGGAGCTTGCCTCCGGGGAGCTGTTTTTT | CASSLMELASGELFF
NA | TRBJ2-5 | NA | TRBV4-2 | TGTGCCAGCAGCCAAGATGCTCTGGGGGAGACCCAGTACTTC | CASSQDALGETQYF
NA | TRBJ2-5 | TRBD2 | TRBV5-5 | TGTGCCAGCAGCCCAAACATACTAGCGGAGACCCAGTACTTC | CASSPNILAETQYF
NA | TRBJ2-7 | NA | TRBV25-1 | TGTGCCAGCAGTACCGACGGGAAGTCCTACGAGCAGTACTTC | CASSTDGKSYEQYF
NA | TRBJ1-5 | NA | TRBV3-1 | TGTGCCAGCAGCCAAGATTCGGCGAGCAATCAGCCCCAGCATTTT | CASSQDSASNQPQHF
NA | TRBJ1-5 | NA | TRBV21-1 | TGTGCCAGCAGCAAAGCCCAGGGGGATCAGCCCCAGCATTTT | CASSKAQGDQPQHF
few | TRBJ2-7 | TRBD2 | TRBV3-1 | TGTGCCAGCAGCCAAGAGGCTAGCGGTTACAATGAGCAGTACTTC | CASSQEASGYNEQYF
few | TRBJ1-2 | NA | TRBV7-9 | TGTGCCAGCAGCTCATTAACACTCCGTCCGAGGCTGCCCTATGGCTACACCTTC | CASSSLTLRPRLPYGYTF
few | TRBJ1-2 | NA | TRBV27 | TGTGCCAGCAGTTTATCCCGACAGGCCTCTTATGGCTACACCTTC | CASSLSRQASYGYTF
NA | TRBJ2-7 | NA | TRBV29-1 | TGCAGCGTTGCAGGGCCCTACGAGCAGTACTTC | CSVAGPYEQYF
NA | TRBJ2-1 | TRBD2 | TRBV20-1 | TGCAGTGCTAGAAGGGGGATGACTAGCGGCGCCTACAATGAGCAGTTCTTC | CSARRGMTSGAYNEQFF
NA | TRBJ2-5 | NA | TRBV7-9 | TGTGCCAGCAGCTTGGGACCGGGAATGACTAGAGCGCGGCAAGAGACCCAGTACTTC | CASSLGPGMTRARQETQYF
few | TRBJ1-2 | NA | TRBV4-2 | TGTGCCAGCAGCCTAAAAGACAGTGGCTATGGCTACACCTTC | CASSLKDSGYGYTF
NA | TRBJ2-7 | NA | TRBV20-1 | TGCAGTGCTTCATGGGGGCACAATGAGCAGTACTTC | CSASWGHNEQYF
few | TRBJ2-5 | NA | TRBV20-1 | TGCAGTGCTAGAGTGGGGATGGGGGTTCAGTACTTC | CSARVGMGVQYF
NA | TRBJ2-7 | TRBD1 | TRBV5-1 | TGCGCCGGCAGCTTGTTCGACAGGGTAACTAACGAGCAGTACTTC | CAGSLFDRVTNEQYF